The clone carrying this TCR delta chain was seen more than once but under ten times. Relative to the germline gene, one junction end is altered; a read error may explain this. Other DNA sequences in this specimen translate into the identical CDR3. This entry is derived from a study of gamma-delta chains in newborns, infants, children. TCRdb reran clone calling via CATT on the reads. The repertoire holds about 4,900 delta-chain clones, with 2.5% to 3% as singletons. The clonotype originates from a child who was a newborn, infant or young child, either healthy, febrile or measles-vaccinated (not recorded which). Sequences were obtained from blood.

Here the CDR3 reads CACDTGTFGGAALTAQLFF. CDR3 nucleotide sequence: TGTGCCTGTGACACCGGAACGTTCGGGGGTGCAGCTTTGACAGCACAGCTCTTCTTT. This chain uses TRDV2 with TRDJ2; maybe TRDD3 (5 bases). Germline V gene data show CDR1 as GEAIGNYY and CDR2 as EKD. This CDR3 has 19 amino acids.